The rows below give T cell receptor beta chains drawn from one sample of a study of cytomegalovirus exposure and HLA in healthy donors. Produced via immunoSEQ multiplex PCR; TCRdb's table is partial and in-frame only. The table lists 270,000 or so clones, about nine tenths of them singletons. Sequenced: PBMCs. The receptors were gathered from a girl under 10 years old in good health and CMV-seronegative. The CDR3 runs from the conserved cysteine through the conserved F or W. Each record gives: J gene, D gene, V gene, clone size, CDR3 DNA, CDR3 protein. The D gene is left open where the match is weak. For some rows the clone size is stated as once, few or many, or as a class when expanded; others skip it.

TRBJ1-3 NA TRBV5-4 once TGTGCCAGCAGCGGGACAACCTCTGGAAACACCATATATTTT CASSGTTSGNTIYF
TRBJ2-1 NA TRBV15 NA TGTGCCACCAACCCTTTAGCGGAGGCCTACAATGAGCAGTTCTTC CATNPLAEAYNEQFF
TRBJ2-7 TRBD1 TRBV19 NA TGTGCCAGTAGTATACTCGGGACAGGAGCCTACGAGCAGTACTTC CASSILGTGAYEQYF
TRBJ2-7 TRBD1 TRBV5-1 NA TGCGCCAGCAGCTTGGGTCGGGACAGGGCCTCCTACGAGCAGTACTTC CASSLGRDRASYEQYF
TRBJ1-4 NA TRBV2 NA TGTGCCAGCAGTGACCCGCGACAGGACTCAACTAATGAAAAACTGTTTTTT CASSDPRQDSTNEKLFF
TRBJ1-5 TRBD1 TRBV5-1 NA TGCGCCAGCAGCTTGGCCGGGACACAGGGGGGTCAGCCCCAGCATTTT CASSLAGTQGGQPQHF
TRBJ2-7 TRBD2 TRBV4-1 NA TGCGCCAGCAGCCCCGTTCGCGGCGGGGGGGCCCCGGGCGAGCAGTACTTC CASSPVRGGGAPGEQYF
TRBJ2-3 NA TRBV30 NA TGTGCCTTAACCAGGGTTAGCACAGATACGCAGTATTTT CALTRVSTDTQYF
TRBJ2-5 NA TRBV5-1 NA TGCGCCAGCAGCTTGGCCCCCGGGAATCTGGAGACCCAGTACTTC CASSLAPGNLETQYF
TRBJ1-2 NA TRBV7-2 NA TGTGCCAGCAGCTTACATAACTATGGCTACACCTTC CASSLHNYGYTF
TRBJ2-7 NA TRBV27 NA TGTGCCAGCAGTTTCATTCCCCCTGGCTCTCCTCCCAACGAGCAGTACTTC CASSFIPPGSPPNEQYF
TRBJ1-5 NA TRBV4-2 NA TGTGCCAGCAGCCAACAGGGTTATCAGCCCCAGCATTTT CASSQQGYQPQHF
TRBJ2-6 NA TRBV14 NA TGTGCCAGCAGCCAAGAGCTGGGGCTATGGGCTGGGGCCAACGTCCTGACTTTC CASSQELGLWAGANVLTF
TRBJ2-3 TRBD2 TRBV4-1 NA TGCGCCAGCAGCCAAGATGCTAGCGGGGGGGCAGATACGCAGTATTTT CASSQDASGGADTQYF
TRBJ1-1 NA TRBV7-2 NA TGTGCCAGCAGCAGCAGGGTTCTCGGTATGAACACTGAAGCTTTCTTT CASSSRVLGMNTEAFF
TRBJ1-2 TRBD1 TRBV28 NA TGTGCCAGTCACCCCACCCGGGACAGGGGCTATGGCTACACCTTC CASHPTRDRGYGYTF
TRBJ1-5 TRBD1 TRBV28 NA TGTGCCAGCAGTTCAGCTCAGGGGGTGGGCAATCAGCCCCAGCATTTT CASSSAQGVGNQPQHF
TRBJ1-4 TRBD1 TRBV5-1 NA TGCGCCAGCAGGAACCGGGACAGGGGGGATGAAAAACTGTTTTTT CASRNRDRGDEKLFF
TRBJ2-5 TRBD2 TRBV4-2 NA TGTGCCAGCAGCCACCCAACAGTCCTGGGGGGGAGCGGAAAAGAGACCCAGTACTTC CASSHPTVLGGSGKETQYF
TRBJ1-1 TRBD1 TRBV18 NA TGTGCCAGCTCACCAGTCACAGGGGGCGCGAACACTGAAGCTTTCTTT CASSPVTGGANTEAFF
TRBJ2-3 TRBD2 TRBV10-3 NA TGTGCCATCAGTGAGTCGACTAGCGGGGGCACAGATACGCAGTATTTT CAISESTSGGTDTQYF
TRBJ2-5 TRBD2 TRBV7-7 NA TGTGCCAGCAGCACGGACCCGGGACTAGGCAGAGAGACCCAGTACTTC CASSTDPGLGRETQYF
TRBJ1-5 NA TRBV7-2 NA TGTGCCAGCAGCCCACGGGGGGGGACGTTATGGGATCAGCCCCAGCATTTT CASSPRGGTLWDQPQHF
TRBJ1-2 NA TRBV28 once TGTGCCAGCAGTCCACATCCCAGTATCGGGGGCTACACCTTC CASSPHPSIGGYTF
TRBJ1-1 NA TRBV18 NA TGTGCCAGCACCCGAGTGAACACTGAAGCTTTCTTT CASTRVNTEAFF
TRBJ2-3 NA TRBV28 NA TGTGCCAGCACTTCAGGGACTTCCCACCTCCGCGATACGCAGTATTTT CASTSGTSHLRDTQYF
TRBJ2-1 TRBD2 TRBV15 NA TGTGCCACCAGCAGAGATCGGGGGGATGAGCAGTTCTTC CATSRDRGDEQFF
TRBJ1-2 NA TRBV9 NA TGTGCCAGCAGCGTAGGGGGGGTTGGCGGCTACACCTTC CASSVGGVGGYTF
TRBJ1-1 NA TRBV6-1 NA TGTGCCAGCAGTGAAGGCAGGGGCCGCCTCTCCGAAGCTTTCTTT CASSEGRGRLSEAFF
TRBJ1-2 NA TRBV2 NA TGTGCCAGCCAGGGGAGCGGACGGGACCTTAACTATGGCTACACCTTC CASQGSGRDLNYGYTF
TRBJ2-5 TRBD2 TRBV5-1 NA TGCGCCAGCAGCTTGTCTGAGCTGGGGGGGGTCGCACGGGAGACCCAGTACTTC CASSLSELGGVARETQYF
TRBJ1-1 NA TRBV19 NA TGTGCCAGTAAACGGGACACGAACACTGAAGCTTTCTTT CASKRDTNTEAFF
TRBJ1-6 NA TRBV27 NA TGTGCCAGCAGTTTGGCAGATAATTCACCCCTCCACTTT CASSLADNSPLHF
TRBJ2-5 NA TRBV18 NA TGTGCCAGCTCACCACCCTCGGGTGTGGAGACCCAGTACTTC CASSPPSGVETQYF
TRBJ1-2 NA TRBV5-1 NA TGCGCCAGCAGCTTTAAGGGGGAGAGTGGCTACACCTTC CASSFKGESGYTF
TRBJ2-7 NA TRBV10-1 NA TGCGCCAGTTCCACTATGGGGGCCGAGCAGTACTTC CASSTMGAEQYF
TRBJ1-3 NA TRBV19 NA TGTGCCAGTAGTATCAACCCTAGGAACACCATATATTTT CASSINPRNTIYF
TRBJ1-3 NA TRBV7-9 NA TGTGCCAGCAGCTTAGAAACTGCTGGAAACACCATATATTTT CASSLETAGNTIYF
TRBJ1-6 NA TRBV6-5 NA TGTGCCAGCAGCCCCCGGTTGCATTCACCCCTCCACTTT CASSPRLHSPLHF
TRBJ1-5 TRBD1 TRBV6-7 NA TGTGCCAGCAGTCTCCGGGACAGGGGGCTTGTGTATAGCAATCAGCCCCAGCATTTT CASSLRDRGLVYSNQPQHF
TRBJ2-6 NA TRBV5-1 NA TGCGCCAGCAGCTTGGGGGCCTCTGGGGCCAACGTCCTGACTTTC CASSLGASGANVLTF
TRBJ2-3 NA TRBV2 NA TGTGCCGGGGGCATGGATACGCAGTATTTT CAGGMDTQYF
TRBJ2-1 NA TRBV28 NA TGTGCCAGCAGCTTGGGAAAGGGGACACCCGCCTACAATGAGCAGTTCTTC CASSLGKGTPAYNEQFF